This TCR beta chain came from a study of control samples from healthy donors and cancer patients. Trimming took off 3 bases at V and 7 bases at J, with 12 bases between the two ends. The CDR3 sequence is 13 residues long. Germline lookup yields CDR1 LNHDA and CDR2 SQIVND (reference sequence). Sequencing used immunoSEQ multiplex PCR; TCRdb keeps in-frame clones, though not all of them. The sample gives 150,000 or so clones, under 95% of which show up once; 4.5% to 6% is in the top ten. The chain couples TRBV19 to TRBJ1-1; no definite D call. This receptor was identified in a man younger than 35 in good health. Sample: blood. The CDR3 DNA reads as TGTGCCAGTAGTATCCTTGGACGGGGTGAAGCTTTCTTT. Residues: CASSILGRGEAFF.